The present T cell receptor (beta chain) was sequenced within a study of control samples from healthy donors and cancer patients. The germline CDR1 and CDR2 sequences are MRHNA and SNTAGT. CDR3 length: 15 amino acids. V was shortened by 4 bases and J by 5 bases, with 12 bases between the two germline ends. The data were produced by immunoSEQ multiplex PCR, yet TCRdb's version contains in-frame clones alone and is incomplete. The table shows approximately 150,000 clones, with around 92% occurring only once. The gene calls are TRBV6-4 and TRBJ1-6; D is unresolved. This receptor was obtained from a man over 45 with head and neck cancer. Sequenced material: PBMCs. The CDR3 is CASSGRRLNNSPLHF. As DNA, the CDR3 is TGTGCCAGCAGTGGTCGGAGACTCAATAATTCACCCCTCCACTTT.